This T cell receptor (beta chain) was identified in a study of human T cells and chemical hapten exposure. Library construction involved attaching unique molecular identifiers to individual cDNA molecules, which allowed quantitative, reproducible TCR counting. Per the authors' pipeline: Samples held a median of approximately 96,000 TCRs, range roughly 20,000–690,600. Via MiXCR, TCRdb re-called the RACE reads, giving one row per CDR3 protein. TCRdb's processing, not the study's, gives the V and J calls here. The sample records 75,000 to 95,000 distinct CDR3 sequences, 12% being singletons. Indicated time point: patch test 1, 2 weeks after DPC sensitization. Treatment defined: therapeutic diphenylcyclopropenone sensitization with weekly scalp DPC. This CDR3 is 16 amino acids long. Between the trimmed V and J ends, which lost 5 bases and 0 bases, there was a span of 13 bases. Germline V gene data show CDR1 as LNHDA and CDR2 as SQIVND (reference sequence).

V is TRBV19 and J is TRBJ1-4; D is unclear. This TCR derives from a woman aged 55-70 years with alopecia areata. Some clones in this sample may be carry-over from other donors' samples. The sequences come from whole blood, collected in connection with sensitization to the hapten diphenylcyclopropenone (DPC). CDR3 DNA: TGTGCCAGTAGTGAGAACACCGATGCAACTAATGAAAAACTGTTTTTT. Its translation: CASSENTDATNEKLFF.